This T cell receptor beta chain was identified during a study of patients and donors after allogeneic stem cell transplantation. This clonotype was observed at least ten times. V dropped 1 base and J dropped 1; count of bases not matched to a gene: 2. CDR3 length equals 16 residues. Germline V lookup: CDR1 SGHAT, CDR2 FQNNGV. TCRdb itself ran the RT-PCR reads through MiXCR, one entry per CDR3 protein. Altogether about 30,000 distinct CDR3 sequences are present, roughly 8% being singletons, with the ten largest covering around 50%. Sequencing was done on a sample of blood, either unsorted or a sorted T cell fraction (not recorded which). The chain carries TRBV11-2 and TRBJ2-5; 11 bases map to TRBD1. The sequence was collected from a human donor who was either an allogeneic HSCT recipient or a stem cell or donor lymphocyte infusion donor (not recorded which). It is not recorded whose cells these are; they may come from a transplant donor. Here the CDR3 reads CASSLAGTGGQETQYF. In nucleotides, the CDR3 is TGTGCCAGCAGCTTAGCTGGGACAGGGGGCCAAGAGACCCAGTACTTC. Supplemented by reference TRBV11-2 and TRBJ2-5, the full variable domain reads EAGVAQSPRYKIIEKRQSVAFWCNPISGHATLYWYQQILGQGPKLLIQFQNNGVVDDSQLPKDRFSAERLKGVDSTLKIQPAKLEDSAVYLCASSLAGTGGQETQYFGPGTRLLVL.